Presented here are 25 T cell receptor beta chains from one specimen sequenced in a study of CD8+ T cells in alopecia areata. Stated treatment: oral pan-JAK inhibitor, 5-10 mg twice daily. Once RNA had been extracted, it was reverse transcribed into cDNA to act as the sequencing template. The data were produced by immunoSEQ multiplex PCR, yet TCRdb's version contains in-frame clones alone and is incomplete. The profile shows some 180,000 clones, roughly half of them singletons. This material consisted of CD8+ T cells sorted from blood, taken at week 52, from a patient treated with tofacitinib. These receptors came from a human donor with alopecia areata.

J is TRBJ2-5 and V is TRBV9; tentatively, D is TRBD1 (5 bases). The DNA end is more similar to TRBJ2-7, so the J call may be wrong. The CDR3 runs 15 residues. In germline, CDR1 is SGDLS, CDR2 YYNGEE. The CDR3 spells CASSEGQTISYEQYF. The CDR3, as DNA: TGTGCCAGCAGCGAGGGGCAAACCATCTCCTACGAGCAGTACTTC.

The rearrangement links TRBV5-4 to TRBJ1-2, with 8 bases aligning to TRBD1. Germline trimming cut 4 bases from V and 1 base from J; bases unmatched to any gene: 9. Germline CDR1 reads SGHNT; CDR2 reads YYREEE (reference sequence). The CDR3 has 16 residues. Here the CDR3 DNA reads TGTGCCAGCAGCCTTGGGACAGGAGACGTTAACTATGGCTACACCTTC. Its translation: CASSLGTGDVNYGYTF.

As DNA, the CDR3 is TGTGCCAGCAGCTTTCGACAGGATGCTAACGTAGAGACCCAGTACTTC. Translated: CASSFRQDANVETQYF. The chain links TRBV7-9 to TRBJ2-5, with a possible D match to TRBD1 (6 bases). The CDR3 covers 16 residues. V was trimmed by 3 bases and J by 4 bases, leaving 18 bases between them. Germline V gene data show CDR1 as SEHNR and CDR2 as FQNEAQ (reference sequence).

This chain links TRBV7-8 with TRBJ1-4; D gene ambiguous. V dropped 2 bases and J dropped 3 bases, with 10 bases sitting between them. The CDR3 extends over 15 amino acids. Germline lookup yields CDR1 SGHVS and CDR2 FQNEAQ. As DNA, the CDR3 is TGTGCCAGCAGCTTACCGAGAAGGGCTAATGAAAAACTGTTTTTT. It yields the protein CASSLPRRANEKLFF. The full variable domain, its missing parts supplied by reference TRBV7-8 and TRBJ1-4, is GAGVSQSPRYKVAKRGQDVALRCDPISGHVSLFWYQQALGQGPEFLTYFQNEAQLDKSGLPSDRFFAERPEGSVSTLKIQRTQQEDSAVYLCASSLPRRANEKLFFGSGTQLSVL.

This sequence joins TRBV4-1 and TRBJ2-7; the D gene is possibly TRBD1 (6 bases). V was shortened by 1 base and J by 3 bases, with 13 bases between the two germline ends. Germline values: CDR1 MGHRA, CDR2 YSYEKL. The CDR3 runs to 15 residues. The CDR3 is CASSQGYRALYEQYF. CDR3 nucleotide sequence: TGCGCCAGCAGCCAAGGGTACAGGGCACTCTACGAGCAGTACTTC.

The gene calls are TRBV27 and TRBJ1-5; 8 positions match TRBD1. The CDR3 consists of 16 residues. V was pared by 4 bases and J by 3 bases, with 8 bases of the junction left unmatched. CDR1 is MNHEY and CDR2 is SMNVEV in the germline V gene (reference sequence). In DNA, the CDR3 is TGTGCCAGCAGTTCCCTCAACAGGGGGACCAATCAGCCCCAGCATTTT. It encodes CASSSLNRGTNQPQHF.

This clone was counted a few times. The V call is TRBV5-1, the J call TRBJ2-3, with D possibly TRBD1 on 7 matching bases. Germline V gene sequence: CDR1 SGHRS, CDR2 YFSETQ. The CDR3 is 17 residues long. The V and J ends lost 5 bases and 3 bases respectively, with 22 bases between them. This chain's CDR3 is CASRPTRDSAGTDTQYF. CDR3 DNA: TGCGCCAGCAGACCTACTCGGGACAGTGCGGGGACAGATACGCAGTATTTT.

The chain links TRBV19 to TRBJ1-4; unclear D gene. V was clipped by 7 bases and J by 8 bases, with 20 bases between them. Germline CDR1 is LNHDA and CDR2 is SQIVND (reference sequence). CDR3 length: 15 residues. In DNA, the CDR3 is TGTGCCAGTAATAACGACCGGGAGGGAGACGAAAAACTGTTTTTT. It is translated as CASNNDREGDEKLFF.

This chain links TRBV11-2 with TRBJ2-5; 10 bases map to TRBD1. CDR1 is SGHAT and CDR2 is FQNNGV in the germline V gene. This CDR3 spans 15 amino acids. V dropped 4 bases and J dropped 5; count of bases not matched to a gene: 7. CDR3 amino acids: CASSWTGGEGETQYF. The CDR3 coding sequence is TGTGCCAGCAGCTGGACAGGGGGTGAAGGGGAGACCCAGTACTTC.

CDR3 bases: TGTGCCAGCAGCTTGTTGGTACTAGGTGAGCAGTTCTTC. This encodes CASSLLVLGEQFF. The gene calls are TRBV5-6 and TRBJ2-1; D might be TRBD2 (5 bases). The germline V gene encodes CDR1 SGHDT and CDR2 YYEEEE. This CDR3 contains 13 residues. Trimming removed 1 base at V and 9 bases at J, with 11 bases between.

The DNA of the CDR3 is TGCGCCAGCAGCCAAGGAGTACCGAACACCGGGGAGCTGTTTTTT. Residues: CASSQGVPNTGELFF. The chain has TRBV4-3 and TRBJ2-2; no reliable D call. The germline V and J ends were trimmed by 1 base and 0 bases, with 6 bases remaining between them. The V gene's germline CDR1 is LGHNA and CDR2 YSLEER. CDR3 size: 15 residues.

V and J are TRBV11-1 and TRBJ2-7; 7 bases match TRBD2. This CDR3 has 15 amino acids. Germline lookup yields CDR1 SGHAT and CDR2 FQDESV (reference sequence). Losses at the gene ends were 4 bases for V and 2 bases for J; bases not matched to a gene: 8. DNA for the CDR3: TGTGCCAGCAGCTGGGACGGGGACTACGCCTACGAGCAGTACTTC. As protein: CASSWDGDYAYEQYF.

The V call is TRBV19, the J call TRBJ2-3, with 7 bases lining up with TRBD1. V shed 0 bases, J shed 2 bases, and the junction held 8 bases outside the gene matches. The CDR3 runs to 17 residues. Germline V gene data show CDR1 as LNHDA and CDR2 as SQIVND (reference sequence). The chain's CDR3 is CASSIDIETGTTDTQYF. The CDR3 DNA is TGTGCCAGTAGTATAGATATCGAGACAGGGACCACAGATACGCAGTATTTT.

The sample holds a few counts of this clone. The chain employs TRBV30 and TRBJ1-1, with no clear D. V was shortened by 5 bases and J by 1 base, with 5 bases between the two germline ends. CDR1 and CDR2 (germline): GTSNPN, SVGIG (reference sequence). The CDR3 loop spans 11 amino acids. The CDR3 here is CAWARNTEAFF. In DNA form, the CDR3 reads TGTGCCTGGGCCAGGAACACTGAAGCTTTCTTT.

The CDR3 loop reads CSAPNYGYTF. The CDR3 DNA sequence: TGCAGTGCTCCCAACTATGGCTACACCTTC. This sequence joins TRBV20-1 and TRBJ1-2; D unresolved. The V and J ends lost 5 bases and 2 bases respectively, with 3 bases between them. The CDR3 has 10 amino acids. The V gene's germline CDR1 is DFQATT and CDR2 SNEGSKA (reference sequence).

The gene calls are TRBV6-1 and TRBJ2-7; unclear D gene. Trimming took off 5 bases at V and 4 bases at J, with 6 bases between the two ends. CDR3 length: 11 residues. Germline loops: CDR1 MNHNS, CDR2 SASEGT. The CDR3 DNA reads TGTGCCAGCAGTTGGCCGTACGAGCAGTACTTC. Translated, it gives CASSWPYEQYF.

This clone was picked up a small number of times. The genes are TRBV6-5 and TRBJ1-2; D remains ambiguous. The ends were cut back, 5 bases at V and 3 bases at J, with 1 base in the middle. This CDR3 comprises 10 residues. CDR1 is MNHEY and CDR2 is SVGAGI in the germline V gene. Here the CDR3 reads CASSHYGYTF. For the CDR3, the DNA is TGTGCCAGCAGTCACTATGGCTACACCTTC.

Notes on this clone: The same CDR3 is also encoded by other DNA sequences in this sample. The chain links TRBV5-6 to TRBJ1-1, with D hard to call. Germline V CDR1 and CDR2: SGHDT, YYEEEE. V was pared by 0 bases and J by 8 bases, with 8 bases between. The CDR3 runs to 12 residues. CDR3 sequence reads: CASSLEGGEAFF. CDR3 in DNA: TGTGCCAGCAGCTTGGAGGGTGGAGAAGCTTTCTTT. Full variable domain (remainder filled in from reference TRBV5-6 and TRBJ1-1): DAGVTQSPTHLIKTRGQQVTLRCSPKSGHDTVSWYQQALGQGPQFIFQYYEEEERQRGNFPDRFSGHQFPNYSSELNVNALLLGDSALYLCASSLEGGEAFFGQGTRLTVV.

This clone showed up just a few times. The chain employs TRBV7-8 and TRBJ2-5; 8 bases align to TRBD1. From germline, CDR1 is SGHVS and CDR2 FQNEAQ. There are 15 residues in the CDR3. J was trimmed by 4 bases and V by 6 bases; bases with no gene match: 10. CDR3 in DNA: TGTGCCAGCAGTCCACGGACAGGGTGGGGAGAGACCCAGTACTTC. Translation: CASSPRTGWGETQYF.

In this sample, this clone turned up a few times. The CDR3 DNA is TGTGCCTGGAGTGGCGAACAAATCCCTTACGAGCAGTACTTC. The encoded protein is CAWSGEQIPYEQYF. The chain employs TRBV30 and TRBJ2-7, with D uncertain. CDR3 size: 14 residues. Germline V lookup: CDR1 GTSNPN, CDR2 SVGIG (reference sequence). The ends were cut back, 1 base at V and 4 bases at J, with 14 bases in the middle. Full variable domain (outside the CDR3, taken from reference TRBV30 and TRBJ2-7): SQTIHQWPATLVQPVGSPLSLECTVEGTSNPNLYWYRQAAGRGLQLLFYSVGIGQISSEVPQNLSASRPQDRQFILSSKKLLLSDSGFYLCAWSGEQIPYEQYFGPGTRLTVT.

This clone has a handful of counts. The J gene is TRBJ1-2, the V gene TRBV30; a possible D gene is TRBD1 (5 bases). Germline V gives CDR1 GTSNPN, CDR2 SVGIG (reference sequence). V dropped 0 bases and J dropped 3 bases, with 11 bases sitting between them. The CDR3 runs 14 residues. The CDR3 nucleotides read TGTGCCTGGAGTGTACAGGAGTTCCACTATGGCTACACCTTC. Its protein is CAWSVQEFHYGYTF. The complete variable domain, with remaining parts taken from reference TRBV30 and TRBJ1-2, reads SQTIHQWPATLVQPVGSPLSLECTVEGTSNPNLYWYRQAAGRGLQLLFYSVGIGQISSEVPQNLSASRPQDRQFILSSKKLLLSDSGFYLCAWSVQEFHYGYTFGSGTRLTVV.

The J gene is TRBJ2-3, the V gene TRBV7-2, with D possibly TRBD2 on 6 matching bases. Trimming pared 4 bases from V and 6 bases from J, leaving 17 bases between. Germline CDR1 SGHTA, CDR2 FQGNSA. This CDR3 has 15 amino acids. The DNA for the CDR3 is TGTGCCAGCAGCTCACCCCTCGGGGGAGAGGATACGCAGTATTTT. It specifies CASSSPLGGEDTQYF.

This clone was observed a handful of times. The rearrangement links TRBV5-1 to TRBJ2-1, with D perhaps matching TRBD1 (6 bases). Germline V CDR1 and CDR2: SGHRS, YFSETQ. V was cut by 4 bases and J by 10 bases, with 12 bases left in between. CDR3 length: 12 amino acids. CDR3 region: CASSPTGNEQFF. CDR3 sequence (DNA): TGCGCCAGCAGCCCTACAGGGAACGAGCAGTTCTTC.

This chain joins TRBV7-9 and TRBJ2-3; TRBD2 matches at 11 bases. The CDR3 consists of 16 residues. Germline assignment: CDR1 SEHNR and CDR2 FQNEAQ (reference sequence). J was trimmed by 5 bases and V by 5 bases; bases with no gene match: 9. The CDR3 region has the DNA TGTGCCAGCAGCCCAAGACTAGCGGGGTTGCAAGATACGCAGTATTTT. Translating it yields CASSPRLAGLQDTQYF.

Notes on this clone: Other DNA sequences within the sample encode an identical CDR3. This chain connects TRBV6-5 to TRBJ2-7; 11 bases match TRBD1. V shed 2 bases, J shed 4 bases, and the junction held 1 base outside the gene matches. This CDR3 has 14 residues. Germline loops: CDR1 MNHEY, CDR2 SVGAGI. In DNA, the CDR3 is TGTGCCAGCAGTTACGGGACAGGGGGGTACGAGCAGTACTTC. Translation gives CASSYGTGGYEQYF.